This TCR beta chain was sequenced during a study of cytomegalovirus exposure and HLA in healthy donors. Use of 60 Vbeta and 13 Jbeta primers characterized the PCR. Assay used: immunoSEQ multiplex PCR; TCRdb lists only in-frame clones, some missing. The table has over 150,000 clones, roughly 78% seen once. Germline values: CDR1 PRHDT, CDR2 FYEKMQ (reference sequence). J gave up 3 bases and V 5 bases, and 6 bases lay outside the gene matches. The CDR3 contains 15 residues. General study points: Both high specificity and high sensitivity reportedly marked the classifier's diagnosis of cytomegalovirus status. Highly shared sequence variants in one cluster were likely a sequencing artifact. By a later analysis, the bulk of CMV-associated TCR beta chains appeared HLA-restricted.

Donors in the study were healthy people who gave bone marrow. This clone was observed a few times. The antigen is unknown. Sequences were obtained from PBMCs. The rearrangement links TRBV13 to TRBJ2-2, with 7 bases identical to TRBD2. The sequence was collected from a girl aged 5 to 17 in good health and CMV-seropositive. CDR3 DNA: TGTGCCAGCAGCGGGGGGGTGTTGGACACCGGGGAGCTGTTTTTT. Translation gives CASSGGVLDTGELFF.